This record looks at one TCR beta chain sequence and its context. There are 18 residues in the CDR3. Germline V gives CDR1 SGHRS, CDR2 YFSETQ. V dropped 4 bases and J dropped 0 bases, with 17 bases sitting between them. The assay was immunoSEQ multiplex PCR, and TCRdb's table has in-frame clones only and misses some. This sample carries around 200,000 clones, about 95% of them seen once, and the ten largest clones take roughly 1.6%. The entry originates in a study of control samples from healthy donors and cancer patients. Sequenced: blood. This TCR came from a man over 45 in good health. V usage is TRBV5-1 and J usage is TRBJ1-6; no definite D call. The CDR3 region has the DNA TGCGCCAGCAGCCTACCCACTTACGGCGGCTCCTATAATTCACCCCTCCACTTT. Amino acid sequence: CASSLPTYGGSYNSPLHF. Together with reference TRBV5-1 and TRBJ1-6, the CDR3 gives the full variable domain: KAGVTQTPRYLIKTRGQQVTLSCSPISGHRSVSWYQQTPGQGLQFLFEYFSETQRNKGNFPGRFSGRQFSNSRSEMNVSTLELGDSALYLCASSLPTYGGSYNSPLHFGNGTRLTVT.